This T cell receptor (beta chain) was retrieved from a study of cytomegalovirus exposure and HLA in healthy donors (TCRdb year 2017). For the wider study: An earlier analysis of more than 550 of the donors reported about 260 Gb of sequence data and some 110 million unique TCR beta sequences obtained from 180 million or so T cells. A later genetic analysis took genome-wide SNP genotypes for about three fifths of the 666 donors and used that subset as a discovery cohort. The number of typed donors differed by locus: about 629-640 for A, B, C, DRB1 and DQB1; approximately 530 for DQA1; around 580 for DPA1; and around 470 for DPB1. High-throughput TCR immunosequencing, statistical association of individual TCRs with disease status, and machine learning were combined to predict cytomegalovirus infection status. The study used immunosequencing to profile the T cell repertoires of approximately 690 subjects and linked those repertoires to cytomegalovirus serostatus. To decide whether each TCR beta V gene segment behaved as functional or pseudogenic, an earlier analysis of several hundred of the donors relied on high-throughput TCR beta sequencing. A separate validation cohort of roughly 110 different subjects was used in addition to the roughly 620-subject first cohort. Both class I and class II loci were covered by HLA typing, at four-digit resolution. Four to six DR-DQ haplotypes were handled as single units for association and clustering, since linkage in the cohort was strong. To study patterns of TCR occurrence, a later analysis re-analyzed previously published TCR beta repertoires from 666 donors and added high-resolution HLA genotyping. An early release covering roughly 600 HLA-typed donors comprised approximately 300 gigabases of sequencing data and 85 million to 100 million unique TCR sequences. Among around 400 genotyped donors of the cohort, an average of approximately 220,000 unique TCR beta nucleotide sequences was sequenced per donor, of which about 18% were non-productive. Of the roughly 390 genotyped donors, less than 85% were placed in the genetic ancestry cluster associated with self-reported Caucasian donors. The study aimed to test whether signatures of past pathogen exposure could be identified by cataloging public T cell receptors. Alongside the repertoire data, information on donor age, sex, ethnicity and CMV serostatus was compiled. In the later analysis, no new phenotypic data were used to find candidate immune exposures; instead, reliance was placed on TCR beta sequences and their occurrence across donors. All discovery cohort repertoires had been generated using a single sequencing platform.

About this clone itself: No cognate antigen has been identified for it.

The library came from the immunoSEQ multiplex PCR assay. A mixture of 60 forward primers for TCR Vbeta segments and 13 reverse primers for TCR Jbeta segments was used in the multiplex PCR. Amplification of the CDR3 region of rearranged TCR beta genes was performed with a multiplex PCR assay on genomic DNA. The Illumina HiSeq System was used to sequence the amplified TCR beta libraries as 87-base-pair reads. Turning to the authors' computational methods: A later analysis counted approximately 74 million unique TCR beta chains across the 700 or so repertoires, and around 12 million of these chains were shared by at least two donors. Raw reads were error-corrected and collapsed into unique sequences by a nearest-neighbor algorithm in which closely related sequences were merged to remove PCR and sequencing errors. To assign V, D and J gene segments, CDR3 sequences were aligned to IMGT reference sequences. For a sequence to be retained, a match of at least six nucleotides was required to both a V gene segment and a J gene segment. Rearrangements were called productive when the CDR3 lacked stop codons and stayed in frame with V and J; all others were non-productive. CDR3 was defined by IMGT convention, running from the second conserved V-encoded cysteine to the conserved J-encoded phenylalanine. The earlier analysis of a few hundred of the donors excluded sequences that lacked an unambiguous match to a single V gene segment. An earlier analysis of fewer than 650 of the donors classified V segments as functional when productive rearrangements were above 56.7% and as segregating when the standard deviation between donors was above 5%. A statistical classification framework was developed to diagnose cytomegalovirus status using the catalog of TCR beta chain sequences. In a later analysis, TCR nucleotide sequences were compared against IMGT/GENE-DB human TR gene sequences so that V and J genes could be assigned. Using the TCRdist pipeline, a later analysis assigned CDR3 sequences along with most-parsimonious VDJ recombination scenarios. In a later analysis, each TCR beta chain was defined by its CDR3 amino acid sequence together with its V-gene family, and reads lacking a unique V-gene family were excluded. In a later analysis, around 600 highly shared, low-generation-probability nucleotide sequences were removed to address suspected cross-contamination and a sequencing artifact. For each public chain, a later analysis derived a clonal expansion index from normalized ranks of inferred template counts within each repertoire. In a later analysis, generation probabilities were computed using a VDJ recombination model fitted to out-of-frame rearrangements, and the results were checked against IGoR. In a later analysis, hypergeometric tests were used to score TCR-TCR, TCR-HLA and TCR-CMV co-occurrence, with a repertoire-size bias correction applied to TCR pairs. A later analysis estimated false discovery rates by permuting HLA or CMV assignments 20 times. In a later analysis, co-occurring TCRs were grouped with DBSCAN, and TCRdist sequence similarity was added when clustering was performed within HLA-allele-positive subsets. Repertoires with fewer than 30,000 or more than 120,000 public chains were left out of co-occurrence clustering, as were about 5 repertoires with anomalous nucleotide sharing. TCRdb took over this immuneACCESS table, retaining in-frame rearrangements with V and J assigned. Such tables are incomplete; in checked studies, under half of the missing clones stem from an unresolved V gene, and the remainder is unexplained. V and J calls and clone size are those listed in that table; D and trimming were worked out from the DNA. In this sample's table one finds 50,000 to 70,000 clones. The ten largest clones represent about 3.5% of the sample.

Summary of the overall study and its limitations: A later genetic analysis associated a missense DCLRE1C variant with V-gene and J-gene trimming of TCR beta chains, and an independent cohort replicated the association. Most TCR sequences were observed very rarely across donors, whereas some public TCRs were present in many individuals. In an earlier analysis of approximately 590 of the donors, most TCR beta V segments were observed in productive rearrangements about 87% or about 30% of the time, broadly matching IMGT annotations. Roughly uniform sequencing depth across donors was assumed in presence/absence analyses, although this assumption may not hold. Linkage disequilibrium might explain the correlated functional status among segregating V segments, but an unknown experimental factor could not be excluded. A further reported finding was that TCR beta sequences accurately predicted the HLA-A and HLA-B alleles for most subjects in the first cohort. In a later analysis, HLA-associated TCR beta chains were found to be more clonally expanded and to have lower generation probabilities than equally common non-associated chains. The earlier analysis of approximately 560 of the donors excluded some 15 rarely observed V segments, including chromosome 9 orphons, because counts were too low. In a later analysis, 15,000 to 20,000 TCR beta sequences were associated with specific HLA alleles at a false discovery rate of 0.05. Immune exposure information for the cohort was limited to CMV serostatus. In this cohort, only TCR beta chains were sequenced, and detectable features were limited by the absence of alpha or paired-chain data. According to a later analysis, parvovirus B19, influenza, CMV and Epstein-Barr virus appeared linked to several top co-occurrence clusters. When HLA alleles, especially DR and DQ, strongly co-occurred, attributing TCR associations to individual alleles was difficult. In a later analysis, most CMV-associated TCR beta chains were found to appear HLA-restricted, with HLA associations seemingly driven largely by CMV exposure. In vitro tests confirmed that a few of the cytomegalovirus-associated TCR beta chains recognize cytomegalovirus antigens. In a later genetic analysis, fewer N-insertions in productive TCRs were reported among donors in an Asian-associated ancestry cluster than the roughly 700-donor mean. A group of highly shared sequence variants was considered likely to be a technical artifact of the sequencing pipeline. The authors suggested that the approach could potentially be extended to other disease states and immunological phenotypes. Cytomegalovirus status was reported to be diagnosed by the classifier with high specificity and sensitivity in both the original and validation cohorts. A total of 150 to 200 TCR beta chains were listed by the study as associated with cytomegalovirus. In a later analysis, the rate of TCR association differed among HLA loci, with DRB1 alleles having the most associated TCRs and HLA-C alleles having the fewest. Because some donors lacked HLA typing at each locus, the association tests relied only on the typed subset.

In total, 666 healthy bone marrow donors made up the cohort. All cohort members were sampled while nominally healthy, although unrecorded immune exposures were likely present. The donor tested CMV seronegative and was one of the 352 seronegative cohort members. Each donor provided a peripheral blood sample, and peripheral blood mononuclear cells were used for TCR beta sequencing. Genomic DNA extraction from the blood cell samples was performed with the Qiagen DNeasy Blood Extraction Kit. Sequences were obtained from PBMCs. The clonotype originates from a woman aged 18 to 35 in good health and CMV-seronegative.

The CDR3 here reads CASSVYGNTYEQYF. In nucleotide form, the sequence is TGTGCCAGCAGTGTGTACGGGAATACCTACGAGCAGTACTTC. The chain was built from TRBV6-1 and TRBJ2-7, and the D gene may be TRBD2, 5 bases matching. The CDR3 measures 14 amino acids from cysteine to phenylalanine. The DNA shown is the 42-base CDR3, in frame from base 1. CDR1 and CDR2, looked up from the germline V gene, are MNHNS and SASEGT. V is clipped by 4 bases and J by 2 bases, and the sequence between their germline boundaries is 12 bases long.